These 22 T cell receptor beta chains originate from one sample sequenced in a study of naive and memory T cell subsets. An equimolar mix of two oligonucleotides served as the beta constant-region primer for TRBC1 and TRBC2. The ligated cDNA underwent four PCR rounds using SP2 and nested alpha and beta constant-region primers. Each CDR3 protein gets one entry after TCRdb re-called the UMI-ligation and nested PCR reads with MiXCR. The table records over 130,000 distinct CDR3 sequences, about a fifth of them present only once. Overall study results and limits: Naive repertoires, especially CD8, held a few larger clonotypes, possibly memory cells re-expressing CD45RA.

No cognate antigen is known for these TCRs. The sample taken for sequencing was naive CD8+ T cells from blood. The source is a human donor in good health.

The chain combines TRBV7-6 with TRBJ1-3, with D possibly TRBD1 on 5 matching bases. Germline CDR1 reads SGHVS; CDR2 reads FNYEAQ. The CDR3 spans 14 residues. V was shortened by 2 bases and J by 2 bases, with 7 bases between the two germline ends. The CDR3 sequence: CASSLRGAGNTIYF. DNA for the CDR3: TGTGCCAGCAGCTTACGGGGGGCTGGAAACACCATATATTTT.

The gene calls are TRBV2 and TRBJ2-7; D is uncertain. Trimming took 7 bases from V and 3 from J, leaving 10 bases between them. The CDR3 totals 12 residues. CDR1 is SNHLY, CDR2 FYNNEI, per germline. CDR3 DNA: TGTGCCAGCACCAATTACCTCTACGAGCAGTACTTC. Protein: CASTNYLYEQYF.

The rearrangement joins TRBV20-1 to TRBJ2-1; 10 positions match TRBD2. The V gene's germline CDR1 is DFQATT and CDR2 SNEGSKA (reference sequence). CDR3 length: 14 residues. J gave up 4 bases and V 5 bases, and 5 bases lay outside the gene matches. CDR3 nucleotide sequence: TGCAGTGCTCCTAGCGGGAGAAGGTACAATGAGCAGTTCTTC. Translation gives CSAPSGRRYNEQFF.

The chain joins TRBV28 to TRBJ1-5; D may be TRBD1 (5 bases). Per germline, CDR1 MDHEN and CDR2 SYDVKM. V lost 6 bases and J 5 bases, leaving 20 bases between the germline ends. The CDR3 is 16 amino acids. The CDR3 coding sequence is TGTGCCAGCAGCCTCGCGGGACCCCTGATCGATCAGCCCCAGCATTTT. It specifies CASSLAGPLIDQPQHF.

This clonotype was detected only a few times. The chain combines TRBV12-3 or TRBV12-4 with TRBJ1-2, with D unresolved. The CDR3 totals 12 residues. Trimming removed 5 bases at V and 7 bases at J, with 11 bases between. This CDR3 reads CASSPGLLGYTF. The CDR3 nucleotides read TGTGCCAGCAGTCCCGGACTACTTGGCTACACCTTC.

This clonotype was seen only a few times. The chain is built from TRBV6-6 and TRBJ2-2, with TRBD2 identical over 13 bases. Germline V gene data show CDR1 as MNHNY and CDR2 as SVGAGI (reference sequence). This CDR3 contains 19 residues. Trimming at V came to 5 bases and at J to 3 bases, leaving 12 bases not matched to a gene. The CDR3 sequence: CASSRPETSGRTYTGELFF. As DNA, the CDR3 is TGTGCCAGCAGTCGACCGGAGACTAGCGGGAGGACGTACACCGGGGAGCTGTTTTTT.

J is TRBJ2-7 and V is TRBV12-3 or TRBV12-4; 8 bases agree with TRBD2. The CDR3 length is 15 residues. The trim removed 4 bases at V and 3 bases at J, leaving 8 bases unmatched. The chain's CDR3 is CASSSRRGGVYEQYF. As DNA, the CDR3 is TGTGCCAGCAGTTCTCGTCGGGGGGGGGTCTACGAGCAGTACTTC.

This clonotype has a handful of counts. The V gene is TRBV6-6, the J gene TRBJ1-6; D is unclear. The CDR3 contains 14 residues. Germline values: CDR1 MNHNY, CDR2 SVGAGI (reference sequence). V gave up 6 bases and J gave up 3 bases, with 9 bases separating them. The CDR3 reads CASRPEGYNSPLHF. The DNA for the CDR3 is TGTGCCAGCAGGCCCGAAGGCTATAATTCACCCCTCCACTTT.

In its sample, this clonotype was seen a few times. The chain employs TRBV19 and TRBJ2-7, with a weak D call TRBD1 (6 bases). CDR3 length equals 13 residues. CDR1 and CDR2 from the germline V gene are LNHDA and SQIVND (reference sequence). Deletions cut 5 bases from V and 2 bases from J, with 10 bases between. CDR3 nucleotides: TGTGCCAGTAGTTGGGACACGACCTACGAGCAGTACTTC. Its protein product is CASSWDTTYEQYF.

This chain joins TRBV2 and TRBJ2-7; D might be TRBD2 (6 bases). In germline, CDR1 is SNHLY, CDR2 FYNNEI. V was trimmed by 6 bases and J by 6 bases, leaving 24 bases between them. This CDR3 spans 16 amino acids. This CDR3 is CASRGGVQVLRGEQYF. Written as DNA, the CDR3 is TGTGCCAGCAGGGGGGGAGTACAGGTTCTACGAGGCGAGCAGTACTTC.

The V gene is TRBV5-8, the J gene TRBJ2-6; TRBD1 might be the D (6 bases). Trimming stripped 9 bases from V and 2 bases from J, with 9 bases between. The CDR3 sequence is 13 residues long. Germline CDR1 is SGHTS and CDR2 is YDEGEE. CDR3 bases: TGTGCCACCCCAGGGGCTGGGGCCAACGTCCTGACTTTC. Its protein is CATPGAGANVLTF.

The chain carries TRBV12-3 or TRBV12-4 and TRBJ2-1; 7 bases agree with TRBD2. The ends lost 8 bases at V and 6 bases at J; junction bases unmatched: 13. The CDR3 covers 15 residues. CDR3 region: CASGGTKRGPNEQFF. The CDR3 DNA reads as TGTGCCAGCGGCGGGACTAAGCGAGGGCCCAATGAGCAGTTCTTC.

The rearrangement links TRBV10-3 to TRBJ1-1, with D unresolved. This CDR3 is 14 amino acids long. The V gene lost 4 bases and the J gene lost 5 bases, with 14 bases spanning the gap. Germline V gene data show CDR1 as ENHRY and CDR2 as SYGVKD. The CDR3 DNA reads as TGTGCCATCAGTGTTGGTACAGCCGGGACTGAAGCTTTCTTT. This codes for CAISVGTAGTEAFF.

CDR3 DNA sequence: TGTGCCAGCAGGAGGAGGGGGGAGGGGACAGATACGCAGTATTTT. Translation: CASRRRGEGTDTQYF. The genes are TRBV7-2 and TRBJ2-3; tentatively, D is TRBD2 (7 bases). The CDR3 spans 15 residues. Trimming removed 6 bases at V and 3 bases at J, with 16 bases between. The V gene's germline CDR1 is SGHTA and CDR2 FQGNSA.

The J gene is TRBJ2-2, the V gene TRBV5-6; 7 nucleotides align to TRBD1. The length of the CDR3 is 17 residues. Germline V CDR1 and CDR2: SGHDT, YYEEEE. V gave up 2 bases and J gave up 1 base; unmatched junction bases: 8. In DNA form, the CDR3 reads TGTGCCAGCAGCTTCTCCGTCGGGACAGAGAACACCGGGGAGCTGTTTTTT. Its protein product is CASSFSVGTENTGELFF.

The chain employs TRBV6-5 and TRBJ1-1, with D uncertain. CDR1 and CDR2 from the germline V gene are MNHEY and SVGAGI. V lost 6 bases and J lost 5, with 13 bases in between. The CDR3 contains 13 residues. This CDR3 reads CASSLTEATEAFF. CDR3 nucleotides: TGTGCCAGCAGCCTAACCGAAGCGACTGAAGCTTTCTTT.

The CDR3 loop is CSAGSRDRYEQYF. The CDR3 DNA reads as TGCAGCGCCGGAAGCAGGGATCGCTACGAGCAGTACTTC. V is TRBV29-1 and J is TRBJ2-7, with TRBD1 as a possible D gene (5 bases). This CDR3 is 13 amino acids long. Trimming took off 7 bases at V and 3 bases at J, with 16 bases between the two ends. Germline V gene data show CDR1 as SQVTM and CDR2 as ANQGSEA.

This rearrangement joins TRBV7-8 to TRBJ2-4; 10 positions agree with TRBD1. CDR1 is SGHVS, CDR2 FQNEAQ, per germline. Trimming cost V 5 bases and J 8 bases; bases outside gene matches: 6. CDR3 length: 14 amino acids. CDR3 coding DNA: TGTGCCAGCAGCCCCCGACAGGGGGCGGACATTCAGTACTTC. This encodes CASSPRQGADIQYF. The entire variable domain, with the rest obtained from reference TRBV7-8 and TRBJ2-4, is as follows: GAGVSQSPRYKVAKRGQDVALRCDPISGHVSLFWYQQALGQGPEFLTYFQNEAQLDKSGLPSDRFFAERPEGSVSTLKIQRTQQEDSAVYLCASSPRQGADIQYFGAGTRLSVL.

V gene TRBV28 combines with J gene TRBJ2-3; D is unresolved. V was pared by 10 bases and J by 0 bases, with 8 bases between. The CDR3 consists of 12 residues. The germline V gene encodes CDR1 MDHEN and CDR2 SYDVKM. The CDR3: CAIEKSTDTQYF. The CDR3 nucleotides are TGTGCCATAGAGAAAAGCACAGATACGCAGTATTTT.

This clonotype came up a few times. The chain uses TRBV5-1 and TRBJ2-7; D is perhaps TRBD1 (7 bases). V lost 0 bases and J lost 2, with 9 bases in between. The CDR3 has 14 residues. Per germline, CDR1 SGHRS and CDR2 YFSETQ. CDR3 in DNA: TGCGCCAGCAGCTTGGCAGGGGGGACCTACGAGCAGTACTTC. Protein sequence: CASSLAGGTYEQYF.

The rearrangement links TRBV20-1 to TRBJ2-2; no firm D call. The CDR3 is made up of 12 amino acids. Germline values: CDR1 DFQATT, CDR2 SNEGSKA (reference sequence). Deletions cut 5 bases from V and 1 base from J, with 5 bases between. The CDR3: CSAPKNTGELFF. CDR3 DNA: TGCAGTGCTCCTAAGAACACCGGGGAGCTGTTTTTT.

J is TRBJ1-3 and V is TRBV4-1; no reliable D call. Germline CDR1 reads MGHRA; CDR2 reads YSYEKL. Trimming cost V 4 bases and J 8 bases, with 12 bases left between them. The CDR3 extends over 13 amino acids. Here the CDR3 reads CASSPVGKHTIYF. The CDR3 DNA is TGCGCCAGCAGCCCTGTCGGGAAACACACCATATATTTT.